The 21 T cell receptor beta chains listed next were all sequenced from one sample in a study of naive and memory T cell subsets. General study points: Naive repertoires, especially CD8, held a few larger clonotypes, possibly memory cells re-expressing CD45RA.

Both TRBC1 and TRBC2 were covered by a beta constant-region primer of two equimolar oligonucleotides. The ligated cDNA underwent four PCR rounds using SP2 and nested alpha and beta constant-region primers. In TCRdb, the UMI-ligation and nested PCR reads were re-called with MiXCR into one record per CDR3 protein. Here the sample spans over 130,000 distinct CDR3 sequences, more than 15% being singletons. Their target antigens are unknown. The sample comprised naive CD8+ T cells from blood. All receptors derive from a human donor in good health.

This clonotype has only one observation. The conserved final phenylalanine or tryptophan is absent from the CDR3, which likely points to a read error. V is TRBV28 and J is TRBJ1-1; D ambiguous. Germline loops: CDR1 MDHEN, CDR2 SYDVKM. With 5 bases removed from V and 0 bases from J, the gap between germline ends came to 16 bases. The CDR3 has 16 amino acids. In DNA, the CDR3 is TGTGCCAGCAGTCCATTGGTGGGGTGGATGAACACTGAAGCTTTCCTT. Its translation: CASSPLVGWMNTEAFL.

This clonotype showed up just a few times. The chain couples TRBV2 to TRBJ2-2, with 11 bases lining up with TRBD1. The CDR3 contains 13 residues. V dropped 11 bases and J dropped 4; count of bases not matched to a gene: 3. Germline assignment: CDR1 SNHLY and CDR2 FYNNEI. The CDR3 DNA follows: TGTGCCTGCGGGACAGGGGGCACCGGGGAGCTGTTTTTT. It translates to CACGTGGTGELFF.

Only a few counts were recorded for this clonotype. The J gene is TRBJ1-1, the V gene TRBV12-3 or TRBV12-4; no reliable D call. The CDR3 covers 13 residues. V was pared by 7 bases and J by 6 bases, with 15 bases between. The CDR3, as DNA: TGTGCCAGCATCACACCCCCCAAGGCTGAAGCTTTCTTT. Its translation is CASITPPKAEAFF.

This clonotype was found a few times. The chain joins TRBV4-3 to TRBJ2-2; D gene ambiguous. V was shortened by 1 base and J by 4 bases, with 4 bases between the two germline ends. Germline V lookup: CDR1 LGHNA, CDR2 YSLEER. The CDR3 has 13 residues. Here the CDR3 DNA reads TGCGCCAGCAGCCAAGGGGCCACCGGGGAGCTGTTTTTT. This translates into CASSQGATGELFF.

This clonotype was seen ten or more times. CDR3 residues: CSARRGTSGRAKNIQYF. The CDR3 bases are TGCAGTGCTAGGAGGGGGACTAGCGGGAGGGCCAAAAACATTCAGTACTTC. This chain connects TRBV20-1 to TRBJ2-4; 15 nucleotides line up with TRBD2. The V segment lost 3 bases and the J segment 1 base; nucleotides outside the gene matches: 4. The CDR3 contains 17 residues. The germline V gene has CDR1 DFQATT and CDR2 SNEGSKA (reference sequence).

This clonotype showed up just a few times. CDR3 amino acids: CASSSGVFTDTQYF. In DNA, the CDR3 is TGTGCCAGCAGCTCGGGCGTCTTCACAGATACGCAGTATTTT. This chain uses TRBV7-6 with TRBJ2-3; D gene ambiguous. V shed 4 bases and J shed 2 bases, with 10 bases lying between them. Germline V lookup: CDR1 SGHVS, CDR2 FNYEAQ. This CDR3 contains 14 residues. Variable domain in full (rest from reference TRBV7-6 and TRBJ2-3): GAGVSQSPRYKVTKRGQDVALRCDPISGHVSLYWYRQALGQGPEFLTYFNYEAQQDKSGLPNDRFSAERPEGSISTLTIQRTEQRDSAMYRCASSSGVFTDTQYFGPGTRLTVL.

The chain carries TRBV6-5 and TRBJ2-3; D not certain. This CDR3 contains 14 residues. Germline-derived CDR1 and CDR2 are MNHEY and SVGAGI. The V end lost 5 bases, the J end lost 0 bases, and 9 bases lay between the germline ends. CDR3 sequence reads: CASSPGGSTDTQYF. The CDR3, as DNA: TGTGCCAGCAGTCCGGGCGGTAGCACAGATACGCAGTATTTT.

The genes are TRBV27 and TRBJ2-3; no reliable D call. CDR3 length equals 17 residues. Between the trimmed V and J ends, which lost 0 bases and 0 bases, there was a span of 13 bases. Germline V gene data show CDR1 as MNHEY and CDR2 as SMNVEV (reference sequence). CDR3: CASSLSLDRLSTDTQYF. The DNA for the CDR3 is TGTGCCAGCAGTTTATCCCTTGACCGACTCAGCACAGATACGCAGTATTTT.

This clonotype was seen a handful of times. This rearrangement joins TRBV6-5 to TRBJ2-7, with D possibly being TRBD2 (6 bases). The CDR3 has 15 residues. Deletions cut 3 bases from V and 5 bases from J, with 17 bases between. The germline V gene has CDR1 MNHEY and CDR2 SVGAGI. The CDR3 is CASSYGTDSLHEQYF. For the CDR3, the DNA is TGTGCCAGCAGTTATGGGACTGACAGTCTCCACGAGCAGTACTTC.

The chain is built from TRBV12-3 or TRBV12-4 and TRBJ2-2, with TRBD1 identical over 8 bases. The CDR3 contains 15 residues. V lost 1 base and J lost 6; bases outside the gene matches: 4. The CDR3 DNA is TGTGCCAGCAGTTTAGGGACAGGGACGGCCGGGGAGCTGTTTTTT. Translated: CASSLGTGTAGELFF.

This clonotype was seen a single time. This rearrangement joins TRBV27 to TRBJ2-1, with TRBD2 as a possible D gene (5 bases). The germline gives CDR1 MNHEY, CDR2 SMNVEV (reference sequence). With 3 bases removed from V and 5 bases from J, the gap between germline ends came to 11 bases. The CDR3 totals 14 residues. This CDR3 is CASSFGVHNNEQFF. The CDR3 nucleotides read TGTGCCAGCAGTTTCGGGGTCCATAACAATGAGCAGTTCTTC.

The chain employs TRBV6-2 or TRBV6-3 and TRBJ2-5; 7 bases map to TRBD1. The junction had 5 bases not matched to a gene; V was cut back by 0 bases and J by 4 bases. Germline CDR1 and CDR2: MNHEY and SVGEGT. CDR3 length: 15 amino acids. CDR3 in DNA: TGTGCCAGCAGTTACTCGATGTCAGGGGGAGAGACCCAGTACTTC. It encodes CASSYSMSGGETQYF.

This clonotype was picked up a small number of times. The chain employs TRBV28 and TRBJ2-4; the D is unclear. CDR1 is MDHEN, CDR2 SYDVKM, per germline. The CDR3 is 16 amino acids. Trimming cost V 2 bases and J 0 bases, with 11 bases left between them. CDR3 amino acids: CASSLDTMIAKNIQYF. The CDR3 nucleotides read TGTGCCAGCAGTTTAGACACTATGATAGCCAAAAACATTCAGTACTTC.

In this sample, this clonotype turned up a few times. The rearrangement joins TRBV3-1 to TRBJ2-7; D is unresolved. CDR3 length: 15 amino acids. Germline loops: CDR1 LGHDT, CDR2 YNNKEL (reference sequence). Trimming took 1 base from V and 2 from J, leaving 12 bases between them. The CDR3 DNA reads TGTGCCAGCAGCCAAGGATCTGGCGGCCCCTACGAGCAGTACTTC. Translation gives CASSQGSGGPYEQYF.

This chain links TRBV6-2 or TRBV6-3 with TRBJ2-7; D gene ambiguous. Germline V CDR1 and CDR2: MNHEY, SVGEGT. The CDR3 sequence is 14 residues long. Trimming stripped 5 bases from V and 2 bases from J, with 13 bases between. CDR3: CASSLIGHTYEQYF. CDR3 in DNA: TGTGCCAGCAGTCTGATCGGGCACACCTACGAGCAGTACTTC.

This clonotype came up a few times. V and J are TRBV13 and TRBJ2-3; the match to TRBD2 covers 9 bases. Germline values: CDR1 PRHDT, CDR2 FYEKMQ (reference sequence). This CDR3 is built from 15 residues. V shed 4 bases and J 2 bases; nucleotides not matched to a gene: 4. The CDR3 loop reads CASSSRLADTDTQYF. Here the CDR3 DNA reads TGTGCCAGCAGCTCCCGACTAGCGGACACAGATACGCAGTATTTT.

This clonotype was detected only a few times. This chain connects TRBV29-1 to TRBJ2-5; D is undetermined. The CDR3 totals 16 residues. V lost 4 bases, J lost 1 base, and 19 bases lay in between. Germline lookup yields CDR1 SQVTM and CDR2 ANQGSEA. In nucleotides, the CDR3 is TGCAGCGTTGGGTTTCCGGGCAGGAGAAGCCAAGAGACCCAGTACTTC. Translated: CSVGFPGRRSQETQYF.

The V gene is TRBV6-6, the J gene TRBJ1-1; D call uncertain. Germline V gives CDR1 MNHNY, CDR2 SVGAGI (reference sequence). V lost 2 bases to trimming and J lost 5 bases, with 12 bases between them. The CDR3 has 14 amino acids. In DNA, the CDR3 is TGTGCCAGCAGTTACCGGGCCGGACCGACTGAAGCTTTCTTT. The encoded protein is CASSYRAGPTEAFF.

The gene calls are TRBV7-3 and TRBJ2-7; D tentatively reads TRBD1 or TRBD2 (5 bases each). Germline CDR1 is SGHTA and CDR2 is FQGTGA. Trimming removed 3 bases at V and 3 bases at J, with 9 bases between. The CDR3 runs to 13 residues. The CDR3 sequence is CASSFGAGYEQYF. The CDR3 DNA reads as TGTGCCAGCAGCTTCGGGGCGGGCTACGAGCAGTACTTC.

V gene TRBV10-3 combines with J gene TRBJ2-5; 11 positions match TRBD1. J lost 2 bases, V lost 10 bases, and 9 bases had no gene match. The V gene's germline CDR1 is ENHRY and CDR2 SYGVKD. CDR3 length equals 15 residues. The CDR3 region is CATISGTGGQETQYF. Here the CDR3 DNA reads TGTGCCACCATAAGCGGGACAGGGGGACAAGAGACCCAGTACTTC.

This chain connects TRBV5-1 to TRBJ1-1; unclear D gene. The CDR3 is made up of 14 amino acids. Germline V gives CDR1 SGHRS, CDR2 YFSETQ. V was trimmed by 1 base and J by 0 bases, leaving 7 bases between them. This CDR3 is CASSLSRMNTEAFF. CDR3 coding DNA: TGCGCCAGCAGCTTGAGTCGGATGAACACTGAAGCTTTCTTT.